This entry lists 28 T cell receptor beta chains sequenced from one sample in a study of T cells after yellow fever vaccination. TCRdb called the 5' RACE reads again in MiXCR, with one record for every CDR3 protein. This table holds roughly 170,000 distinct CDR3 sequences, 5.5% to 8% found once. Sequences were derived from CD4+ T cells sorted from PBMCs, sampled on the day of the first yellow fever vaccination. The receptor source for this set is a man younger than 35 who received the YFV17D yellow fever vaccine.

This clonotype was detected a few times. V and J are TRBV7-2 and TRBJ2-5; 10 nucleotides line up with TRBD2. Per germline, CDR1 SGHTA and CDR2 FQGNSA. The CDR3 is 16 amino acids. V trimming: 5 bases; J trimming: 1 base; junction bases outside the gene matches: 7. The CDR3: CASSQMRLAGQETQYF. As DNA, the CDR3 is TGTGCCAGCAGCCAGATGAGACTAGCGGGCCAAGAGACCCAGTACTTC.

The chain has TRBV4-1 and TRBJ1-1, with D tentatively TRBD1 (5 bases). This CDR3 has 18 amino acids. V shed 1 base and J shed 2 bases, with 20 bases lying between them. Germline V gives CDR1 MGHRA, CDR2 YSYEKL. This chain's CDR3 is CASSQVWLRQKDNTEAFF. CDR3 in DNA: TGCGCCAGCAGCCAAGTCTGGCTTAGACAGAAGGATAACACTGAAGCTTTCTTT.

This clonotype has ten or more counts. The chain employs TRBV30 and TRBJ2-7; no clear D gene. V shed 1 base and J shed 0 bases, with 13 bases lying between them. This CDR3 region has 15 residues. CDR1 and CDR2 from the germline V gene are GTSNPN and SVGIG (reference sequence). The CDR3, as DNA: TGTGCCTGGAGTGGGTGGAGCAGATCCTCCTACGAGCAGTACTTC. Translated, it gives CAWSGWSRSSYEQYF. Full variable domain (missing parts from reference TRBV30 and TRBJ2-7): SQTIHQWPATLVQPVGSPLSLECTVEGTSNPNLYWYRQAAGRGLQLLFYSVGIGQISSEVPQNLSASRPQDRQFILSSKKLLLSDSGFYLCAWSGWSRSSYEQYFGPGTRLTVT.

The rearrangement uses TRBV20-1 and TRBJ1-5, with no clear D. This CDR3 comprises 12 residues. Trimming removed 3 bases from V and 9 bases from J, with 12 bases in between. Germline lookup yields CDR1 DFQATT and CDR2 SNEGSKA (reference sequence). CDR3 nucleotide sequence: TGCAGTGCTAGGATCCTCTCCGGGCCCCAGCATTTT. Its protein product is CSARILSGPQHF.

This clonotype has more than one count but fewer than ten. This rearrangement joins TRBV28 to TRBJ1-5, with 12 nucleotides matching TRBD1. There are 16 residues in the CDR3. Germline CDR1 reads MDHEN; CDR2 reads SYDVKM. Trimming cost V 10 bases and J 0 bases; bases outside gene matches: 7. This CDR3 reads CAIKGQGATSNQPQHF. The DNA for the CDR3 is TGTGCCATCAAGGGACAGGGGGCGACTAGCAATCAGCCCCAGCATTTT. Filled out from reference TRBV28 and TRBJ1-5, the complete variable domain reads DVKVTQSSRYLVKRTGEKVFLECVQDMDHENMFWYRQDPGLGLRLIYFSYDVKMKEKGDIPEGYSVSREKKERFSLILESASTNQTSMYLCAIKGQGATSNQPQHFGDGTRLSIL.

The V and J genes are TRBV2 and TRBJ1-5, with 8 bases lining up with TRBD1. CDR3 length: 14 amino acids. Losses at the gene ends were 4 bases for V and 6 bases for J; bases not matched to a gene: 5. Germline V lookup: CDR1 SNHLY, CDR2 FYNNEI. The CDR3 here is CASSGTGQIQPQHF. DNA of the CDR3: TGTGCCAGCAGTGGGACAGGGCAAATTCAGCCCCAGCATTTT.

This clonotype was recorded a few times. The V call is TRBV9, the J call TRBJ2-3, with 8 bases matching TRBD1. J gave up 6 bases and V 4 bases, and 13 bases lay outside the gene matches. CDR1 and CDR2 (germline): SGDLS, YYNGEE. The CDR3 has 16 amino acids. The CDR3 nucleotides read TGTGCCAGCAGCCTCGGACAGGGCAGTCCACTCGATACGCAGTATTTT. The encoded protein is CASSLGQGSPLDTQYF.

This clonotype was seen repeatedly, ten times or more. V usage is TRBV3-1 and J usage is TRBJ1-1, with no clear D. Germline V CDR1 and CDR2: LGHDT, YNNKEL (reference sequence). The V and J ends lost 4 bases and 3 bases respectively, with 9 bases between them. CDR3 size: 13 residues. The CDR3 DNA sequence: TGTGCCAGCAGCCGGAATGATGACACTGAAGCTTTCTTT. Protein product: CASSRNDDTEAFF.

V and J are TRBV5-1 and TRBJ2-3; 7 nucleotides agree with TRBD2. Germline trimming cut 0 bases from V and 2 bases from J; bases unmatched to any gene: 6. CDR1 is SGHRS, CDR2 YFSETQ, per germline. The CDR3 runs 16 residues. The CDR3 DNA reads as TGCGCCAGCAGCTTGGCCCCCCGGGGGGACACAGATACGCAGTATTTT. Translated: CASSLAPRGDTDTQYF.

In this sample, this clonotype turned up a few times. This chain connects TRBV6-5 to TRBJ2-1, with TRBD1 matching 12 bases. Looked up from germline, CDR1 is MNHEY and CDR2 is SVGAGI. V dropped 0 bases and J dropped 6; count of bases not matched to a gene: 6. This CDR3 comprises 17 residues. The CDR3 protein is CASSYSMGQGASNEQFF. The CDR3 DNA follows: TGTGCCAGCAGTTACTCAATGGGACAGGGGGCGAGCAATGAGCAGTTCTTC.

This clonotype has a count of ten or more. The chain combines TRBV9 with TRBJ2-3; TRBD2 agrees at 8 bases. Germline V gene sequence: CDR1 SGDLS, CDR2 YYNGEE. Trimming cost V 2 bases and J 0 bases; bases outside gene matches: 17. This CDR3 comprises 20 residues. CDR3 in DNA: TGTGCCAGCAGCGTTTCCGCGGGGGGCGTAAGTTATAGAAGCACAGATACGCAGTATTTT. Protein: CASSVSAGGVSYRSTDTQYF.

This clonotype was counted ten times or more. DNA for the CDR3: TGTGCCAGCAGCTGGGGCGGAGCCTACGAGCAGTACGTC. Its protein product is CASSWGGAYEQYV. J is TRBJ2-7 and V is TRBV28; possible D gene TRBD1, 5 bases. Germline V gives CDR1 MDHEN, CDR2 SYDVKM. V was shortened by 6 bases and J by 2 bases, with 11 bases between the two germline ends. The CDR3 has 13 amino acids.

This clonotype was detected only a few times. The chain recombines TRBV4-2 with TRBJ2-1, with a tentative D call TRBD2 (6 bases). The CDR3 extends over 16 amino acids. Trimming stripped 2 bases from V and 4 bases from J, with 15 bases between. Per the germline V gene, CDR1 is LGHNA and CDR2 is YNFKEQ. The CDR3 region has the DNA TGTGCCAGCAGCCAAAGGCGGGGCCGTAATTACAATGAGCAGTTCTTC. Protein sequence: CASSQRRGRNYNEQFF.

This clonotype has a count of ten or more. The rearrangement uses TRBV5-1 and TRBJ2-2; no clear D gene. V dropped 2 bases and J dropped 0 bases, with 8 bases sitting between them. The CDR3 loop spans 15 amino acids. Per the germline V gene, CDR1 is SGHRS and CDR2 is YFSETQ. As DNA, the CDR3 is TGCGCCAGCAGCTTTTCAGCCTCGAACACCGGGGAGCTGTTTTTT. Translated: CASSFSASNTGELFF.

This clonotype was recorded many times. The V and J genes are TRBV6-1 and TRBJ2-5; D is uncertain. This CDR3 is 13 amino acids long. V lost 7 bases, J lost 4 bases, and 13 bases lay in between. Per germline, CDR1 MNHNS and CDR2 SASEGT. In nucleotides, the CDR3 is TGTGCCAGCACCGCTAGTTATAGAGAGACCCAGTACTTC. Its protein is CASTASYRETQYF.

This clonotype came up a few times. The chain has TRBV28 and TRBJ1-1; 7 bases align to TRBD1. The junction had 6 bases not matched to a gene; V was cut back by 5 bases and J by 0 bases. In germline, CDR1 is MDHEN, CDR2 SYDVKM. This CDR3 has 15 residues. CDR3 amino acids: CASSETTGVNTEAFF. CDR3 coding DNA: TGTGCCAGCAGTGAGACTACAGGGGTGAACACTGAAGCTTTCTTT.

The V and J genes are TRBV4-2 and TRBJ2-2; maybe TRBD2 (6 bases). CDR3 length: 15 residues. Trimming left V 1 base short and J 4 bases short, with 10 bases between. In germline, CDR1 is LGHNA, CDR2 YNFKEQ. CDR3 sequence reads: CASSQAGVLTGELFF. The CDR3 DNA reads TGTGCCAGCAGCCAAGCGGGGGTGCTCACCGGGGAGCTGTTTTTT.

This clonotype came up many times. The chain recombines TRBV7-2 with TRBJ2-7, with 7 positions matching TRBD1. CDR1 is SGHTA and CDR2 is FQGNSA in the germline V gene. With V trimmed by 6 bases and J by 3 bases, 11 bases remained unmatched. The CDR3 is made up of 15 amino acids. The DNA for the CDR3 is TGTGCCAGCAGTTCGGGACAGCCAAGCATCTACGAGCAGTACTTC. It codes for CASSSGQPSIYEQYF.

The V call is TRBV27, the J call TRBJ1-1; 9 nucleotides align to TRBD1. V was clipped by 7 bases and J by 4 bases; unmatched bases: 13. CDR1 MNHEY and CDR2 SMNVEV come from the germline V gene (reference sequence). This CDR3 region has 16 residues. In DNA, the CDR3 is TGTGCCAGCACCTCGATGGGAACAGGGGGCGTCACTGAAGCTTTCTTT. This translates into CASTSMGTGGVTEAFF.

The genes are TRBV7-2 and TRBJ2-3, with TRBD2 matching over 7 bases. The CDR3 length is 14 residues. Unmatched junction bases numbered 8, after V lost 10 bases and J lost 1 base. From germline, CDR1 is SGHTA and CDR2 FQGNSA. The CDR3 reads CATKSGVGTDTQYF. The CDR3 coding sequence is TGTGCCACCAAGAGCGGGGTTGGCACAGATACGCAGTATTTT.

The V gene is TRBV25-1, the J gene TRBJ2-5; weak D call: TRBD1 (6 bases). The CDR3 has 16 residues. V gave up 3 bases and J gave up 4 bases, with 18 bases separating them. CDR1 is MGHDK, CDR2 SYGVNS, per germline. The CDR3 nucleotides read TGTGCCAGCAGTGATCAAGTAGTCAGGGGAACAGAGACCCAGTACTTC. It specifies CASSDQVVRGTETQYF.

CDR3 nucleotide sequence: TGTGCCAGCAGGCTGACAGGGGAGTATGGCTACACCTTC. Its protein product is CASRLTGEYGYTF. The chain recombines TRBV6-1 with TRBJ1-2; 8 nucleotides agree with TRBD1. J was trimmed by 5 bases and V by 6 bases; bases with no gene match: 5. The CDR3 loop spans 13 amino acids. The V gene's germline CDR1 is MNHNS and CDR2 SASEGT.

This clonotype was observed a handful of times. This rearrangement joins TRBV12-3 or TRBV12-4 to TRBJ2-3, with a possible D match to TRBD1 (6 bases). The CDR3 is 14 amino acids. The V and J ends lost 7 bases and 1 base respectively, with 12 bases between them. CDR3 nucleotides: TGTGCCAGCATCAACAGGGTCGGCACAGATACGCAGTATTTT. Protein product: CASINRVGTDTQYF.

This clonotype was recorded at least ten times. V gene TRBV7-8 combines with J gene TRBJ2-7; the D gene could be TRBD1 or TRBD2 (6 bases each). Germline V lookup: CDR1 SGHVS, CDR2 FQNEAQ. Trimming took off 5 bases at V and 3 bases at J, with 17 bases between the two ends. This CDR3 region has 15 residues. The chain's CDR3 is CASSLRGGTHYEQYF. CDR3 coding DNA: TGTGCCAGCAGCCTTCGGGGCGGGACACACTACGAGCAGTACTTC.

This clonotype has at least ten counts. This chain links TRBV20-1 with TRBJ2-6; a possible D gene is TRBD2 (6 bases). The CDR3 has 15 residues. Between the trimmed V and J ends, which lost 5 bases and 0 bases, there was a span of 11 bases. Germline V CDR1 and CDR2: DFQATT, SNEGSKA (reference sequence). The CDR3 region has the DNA TGCAGTGCTCGGGACTTACGCTCTGGGGCCAACGTCCTGACTTTC. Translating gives CSARDLRSGANVLTF.

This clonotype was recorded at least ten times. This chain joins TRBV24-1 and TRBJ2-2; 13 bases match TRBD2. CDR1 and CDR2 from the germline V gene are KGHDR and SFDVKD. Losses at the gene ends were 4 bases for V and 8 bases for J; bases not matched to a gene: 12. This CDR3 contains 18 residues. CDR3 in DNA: TGTGCCACCAGTGACGCCGGGACTAGCGGGGTCCGGACTGGGGAGCTGTTTTTT. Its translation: CATSDAGTSGVRTGELFF.

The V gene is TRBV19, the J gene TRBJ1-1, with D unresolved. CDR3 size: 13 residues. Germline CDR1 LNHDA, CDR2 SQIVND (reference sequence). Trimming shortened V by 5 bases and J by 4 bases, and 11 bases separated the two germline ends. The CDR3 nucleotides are TGTGCCAGTAGTTCATCAGTTGTCACTGAAGCTTTCTTT. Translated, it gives CASSSSVVTEAFF.

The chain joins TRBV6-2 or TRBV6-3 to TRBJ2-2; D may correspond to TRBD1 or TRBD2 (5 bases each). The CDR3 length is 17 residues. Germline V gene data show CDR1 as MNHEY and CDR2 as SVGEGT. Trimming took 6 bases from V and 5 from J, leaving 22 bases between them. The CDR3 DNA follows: TGTGCCAGCAGCGACCCGGGACCGACCTTCTCAACCGGGGAGCTGTTTTTT. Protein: CASSDPGPTFSTGELFF.